The clone carrying this TCR beta chain has only a few counts. Antigen unknown. These data are taken from a study of T cell responses to AZD1222 COVID-19 vaccine. This CDR3 contains 13 residues. Unmatched junction bases numbered 3, after V lost 8 bases and J lost 3 bases. Per germline, CDR1 ENHRY and CDR2 SYGVKD. Study conclusions and caveats: Repertoires were sampled only after the peak T cell response.

Data came from immunoSEQ multiplex PCR; TCRdb stores just in-frame clones and leaves some out. The data show about 28,000 clones, more than 70% seen once. This TCR derives from an adult in good health. The sequencing here drew on peripheral blood, taken on day 0 of AZD1222 vaccination. The chain links TRBV10-3 to TRBJ1-5, with 8 bases fitting TRBD1. This CDR3 reads CAIGQGDNQPQHF. CDR3 DNA sequence: TGTGCCATCGGACAGGGTGACAATCAGCCCCAGCATTTT.